This TCR beta chain was sequenced in a study of blood T cell repertoires in COVID-19. About the study: PBMCs, B-cell-depleted T cells, or T cells were the source of the cDNA or gDNA that made up the material.

Per the original methods: Amplified reference gene primers provided the basis for estimating nucleated cell counts. Here immunoSEQ multiplex PCR was the method, and the copy in TCRdb shows in-frame clones only, minus some. The DNA was the basis for D and trimming; V, J and clone size are from that table. The data contain 160,000 or so clones, around 84% of them singletons. Patients from Seattle were sampled longitudinally, starting during active infection. V lost 4 bases, J lost 7 bases, and 3 bases stayed unmatched. The CDR3 loop spans 14 amino acids. Germline-derived CDR1 and CDR2 are MDHEN and SYDVKM.

The clonotype originates from a woman aged 45-65 years with COVID-19, enrolled during active disease. The specimen was peripheral blood. The chain links TRBV28 to TRBJ1-5; 11 bases align to TRBD1. This chain's CDR3 is CASSSGQGDQPQHF. The CDR3 nucleotides read TGTGCCAGCAGTTCGGGACAGGGGGACCAGCCCCAGCATTTT.